A selection of T cell receptor beta chains follows, all from one sample in a study of blood T cell repertoires in COVID-19. Sequenced by immunoSEQ multiplex PCR; TCRdb stores in-frame clones only, minus some. The sample contains approximately 13,000 clones, 75% to 85% of which appear only once. Sequencing input: peripheral blood. These receptors were taken from a woman aged 50 to 60 with active or convalescent COVID-19. CDR3s include the opening cysteine and the closing phenylalanine or tryptophan. The D gene is left open where the match is weak. Rows may omit the clone size; those that give it use once, few, many or a size class.

v_call	clone_size	d_call	j_call	cdr3_aa	cdr3_nt
TRBV11-2	-	-	TRBJ2-3	CASSLEWASTDTQYF	TGTGCCAGCAGCTTAGAGTGGGCCAGCACAGATACGCAGTATTTT
TRBV27	-	-	TRBJ2-1	CASSLTSSYNEQFF	TGTGCCAGCAGTTTAACTAGCTCCTACAATGAGCAGTTCTTC
TRBV30	-	TRBD1	TRBJ1-5	CAWGHRGNQPQHF	TGTGCCTGGGGCCACAGGGGGAATCAGCCCCAGCATTTT
TRBV6-5	-	TRBD2	TRBJ2-7	CASSYGWAGGTEQYF	TGTGCCAGCAGTTACGGCTGGGCGGGGGGGACCGAGCAGTACTTC
TRBV6-8	-	-	TRBJ2-7	CASSYFNYEQYF	TGTGCCAGCAGTTACTTTAACTACGAGCAGTACTTC
TRBV2	-	-	TRBJ2-7	CASSSSGGYEQYF	TGTGCCAGCAGTTCGTCTGGCGGTTACGAGCAGTACTTC
TRBV4-2	-	TRBD2	TRBJ2-5	CASSPRGQRGIQETQYF	TGTGCCAGCAGCCCGAGGGGCCAGCGGGGTATCCAAGAGACCCAGTACTTC
TRBV7-8	-	TRBD2	TRBJ2-7	CASSLTSGSGYEQYF	TGTGCCAGCAGCTTGACTAGCGGGAGTGGGTACGAGCAGTACTTC
TRBV6-5	-	-	TRBJ1-1	CATTGLMGTEAFF	TGTGCCACAACGGGACTCATGGGCACTGAAGCTTTCTTT
TRBV28	-	-	TRBJ1-5	CASSLPTGQPQHF	TGTGCCAGCAGTCTCCCCACGGGTCAGCCCCAGCATTTT
TRBV6-1	-	TRBD1	TRBJ1-5	CASSEQGVWQPQHF	TGTGCCAGCAGTGAGCAGGGGGTATGGCAGCCCCAGCATTTT
TRBV27	few	-	TRBJ1-6	CASSLLSHSPLHF	TGTGCCAGCAGTTTATTAAGCCATTCACCCCTCCACTTT
TRBV7-9	-	-	TRBJ2-5	CASSSIPIRGQQETQYF	TGTGCCAGCAGCTCAATACCCATAAGGGGTCAACAAGAGACCCAGTACTTC
TRBV9	-	TRBD1	TRBJ1-6	CASSPTDRGHYNSPLHF	TGTGCCAGCAGCCCAACGGACAGGGGCCACTATAATTCACCCCTCCACTTT
TRBV19	-	-	TRBJ1-1	CASSMSLNTEAFF	TGTGCCAGTAGTATGAGTCTGAACACTGAAGCTTTCTTT
TRBV2	once	-	TRBJ2-1	CASISYREIFGLQFF	TGTGCCAGCATTTCCTACAGGGAAATTTTTGGGCTGCAGTTCTTC
TRBV11-1	-	-	TRBJ1-1	CASSFDEATEAFF	TGTGCCAGCAGCTTTGATGAGGCAACTGAAGCTTTCTTT
TRBV9	-	TRBD2	TRBJ2-3	CASSYTSGGASTQYF	TGTGCCAGCAGCTACACTAGCGGGGGGGCCTCTACGCAGTATTTT
TRBV5-1	once	-	TRBJ1-2	CASSLGGWPSNYGYTF	TGCGCCAGCAGCTTGGGAGGTTGGCCCTCTAACTATGGCTACACCTTC
TRBV29-1	-	-	TRBJ1-2	CSVPSTGGYTF	TGCAGCGTTCCTTCAACAGGAGGCTACACCTTC
TRBV5-1	medium-sized	-	TRBJ2-1	CASKDSYNEQFF	TGCGCCAGCAAGGACTCTTACAATGAGCAGTTCTTC
TRBV10-1	-	TRBD2	TRBJ2-3	CASSESAVAGGPRDTQYF	TGCGCCAGCAGTGAGTCGGCGGTAGCGGGGGGGCCCCGGGATACGCAGTATTTT
TRBV3-1/TRBV3-2	-	TRBD1	TRBJ2-7	CASSQEGTANYEQYF	TGTGCCAGCAGCCAAGAGGGGACAGCCAATTACGAGCAGTACTTC
TRBV7-9	-	TRBD1	TRBJ1-5	CASSLNQGGNQPQHF	TGTGCCAGCAGCTTAAATCAGGGGGGCAATCAGCCCCAGCATTTT
TRBV11-2	-	-	TRBJ1-1	CASSSSYGDTEAFF	TGTGCCAGCAGCTCCTCGTACGGGGACACTGAAGCTTTCTTT
TRBV12-3/TRBV12-4	-	-	TRBJ2-1	CASSLPLVGEQFF	TGTGCCAGCAGTTTACCACTAGTGGGTGAGCAGTTCTTC
TRBV28	once	-	TRBJ2-1	CASSELIEQFF	TGTGCCAGCAGCGAACTTATTGAGCAGTTCTTC
TRBV5-1	-	-	TRBJ1-3	CASSLGSGLGNTIYF	TGCGCCAGCAGCTTGGGCTCAGGTTTGGGAAACACCATATATTTT
TRBV13	-	TRBD1	TRBJ2-1	CASSRTWTGTYNEQFF	TGTGCCAGCAGCCGGACGTGGACAGGGACCTACAATGAGCAGTTCTTC
TRBV7-9	-	-	TRBJ2-1	CASSLETAAKGQFF	TGTGCCAGCAGCTTGGAGACAGCCGCGAAAGGGCAGTTCTTC
TRBV4-1	-	TRBD2	TRBJ2-3	CASSEGLAGYDTQYF	TGCGCCAGCAGCGAAGGACTAGCGGGATATGATACGCAGTATTTT
TRBV4-1	-	TRBD2	TRBJ2-7	CASSQDLGTSYVQYF	TGCGCCAGCAGCCAAGATCTGGGGACTAGTTATGTGCAGTACTTC
TRBV7-6	-	TRBD2	TRBJ2-1	CASSSRLAGVEWNEQFF	TGTGCCAGCAGCTCCAGACTAGCGGGAGTGGAATGGAATGAGCAGTTCTTC
TRBV27	few	-	TRBJ2-7	CASRYRLLYEQYF	TGTGCCAGCAGGTACCGACTGCTCTACGAGCAGTACTTC
TRBV5-1	once	-	TRBJ1-6	CASSLGASSYNSPLHF	TGCGCCAGCAGCTTGGGCGCGAGCTCCTATAATTCACCCCTCCACTTT
TRBV20-1	-	-	TRBJ2-4	CSASLTGAKNIQYF	TGCAGTGCTAGTCTGACGGGAGCCAAAAACATTCAGTACTTC
TRBV28	-	-	TRBJ2-3	CASTTGTDTQYF	TGTGCCAGCACTACAGGGACAGATACGCAGTATTTT
TRBV2	-	-	TRBJ2-7	CASRPMESYEQYF	TGTGCCAGCAGACCCATGGAGAGCTACGAGCAGTACTTC
TRBV27	few	TRBD2	TRBJ2-1	CASSPLAGGPSGWNEQFF	TGTGCCAGCAGTCCACTAGCGGGAGGGCCGTCTGGTTGGAATGAGCAGTTCTTC
TRBV4-1	-	TRBD2	TRBJ2-1	CASSQLTVREGPEQFF	TGCGCCAGCAGCCAACTGACGGTTCGGGAGGGCCCTGAGCAGTTCTTC
TRBV27	-	-	TRBJ1-1	CASRGVVNTEAFF	TGTGCCAGCAGAGGGGTGGTGAACACTGAAGCTTTCTTT
TRBV9	-	TRBD1	TRBJ1-5	CASSEGTASNQPQHF	TGTGCCAGCAGCGAAGGGACAGCCAGCAATCAGCCCCAGCATTTT
TRBV5-4	few	-	TRBJ2-7	CASSLFQGGSYEQYF	TGTGCCAGCAGCTTGTTCCAGGGAGGTTCCTACGAGCAGTACTTC
TRBV7-8	-	TRBD2	TRBJ2-1	CASSLPSGESSYNEQFF	TGTGCCAGCAGCTTGCCCAGCGGGGAGAGCTCCTACAATGAGCAGTTCTTC
TRBV19	-	-	TRBJ2-7	CASSQRATYEQYF	TGTGCCAGTAGTCAGCGGGCTACCTACGAGCAGTACTTC
TRBV28	-	-	TRBJ2-1	CASLSFNEQFF	TGTGCCAGCCTCAGTTTCAATGAGCAGTTCTTC
TRBV7-9	-	-	TRBJ2-2	CASSLLRLVDTGELFF	TGTGCCAGCAGCTTACTACGGCTAGTAGACACCGGGGAGCTGTTTTTT
TRBV24-1	-	-	TRBJ2-2	CATSGAGANTGELFF	TGTGCCACCAGTGGAGCAGGGGCTAACACCGGGGAGCTGTTTTTT
TRBV9	-	-	TRBJ1-1	CASSVEEGRAFF	TGTGCCAGCAGCGTAGAAGAGGGGAGGGCTTTCTTT
TRBV4-2	-	-	TRBJ2-5	CASSQVRGLKETQYF	TGTGCCAGCAGCCAAGTGCGGGGACTGAAAGAGACCCAGTACTTC